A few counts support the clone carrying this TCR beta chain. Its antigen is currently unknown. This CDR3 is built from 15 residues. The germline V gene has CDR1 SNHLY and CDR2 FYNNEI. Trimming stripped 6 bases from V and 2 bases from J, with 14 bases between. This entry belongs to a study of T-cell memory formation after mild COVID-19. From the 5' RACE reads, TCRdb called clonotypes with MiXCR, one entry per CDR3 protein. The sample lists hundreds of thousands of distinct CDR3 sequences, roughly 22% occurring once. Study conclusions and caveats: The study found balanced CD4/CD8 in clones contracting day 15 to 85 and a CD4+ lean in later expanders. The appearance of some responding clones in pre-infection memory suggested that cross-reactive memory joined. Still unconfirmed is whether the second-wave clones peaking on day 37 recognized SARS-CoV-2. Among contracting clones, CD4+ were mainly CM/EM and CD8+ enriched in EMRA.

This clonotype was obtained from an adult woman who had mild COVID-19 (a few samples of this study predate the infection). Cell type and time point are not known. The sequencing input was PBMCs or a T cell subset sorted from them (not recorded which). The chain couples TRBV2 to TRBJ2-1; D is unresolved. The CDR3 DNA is TGTGCCAGCAGCGTTGACTCTCCAGCCTACAATGAGCAGTTCTTC. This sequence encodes CASSVDSPAYNEQFF.